Following are 28 T cell receptor beta chains from one sample sequenced in a study of T cells in Graves' hyperthyroidism and ophthalmopathy. Researchers amplified the TCR beta CDR3 regions from RNA transcripts. When the TCR CDR3 underwent first-round RT-PCR, the HTBI primer set was used. TCRdb fed the multiplex PCR reads into MiXCR, producing one record per CDR3 protein. The sample lists more than 450,000 distinct CDR3 sequences; about 20% were seen once. Sequencing was carried out using blood. The receptors come from a man aged 35-49 years with Graves' ophthalmopathy.

The CDR3, as DNA: TGTGCCAGCTACGGGGGGAGCGAGCAGTACTTC. It codes for CASYGGSEQYF. This chain uses TRBV28 with TRBJ2-7; 7 bases match TRBD2. The J segment lost 6 bases and the V segment lost 8 bases, leaving 4 bases of the junction unmatched. This CDR3 has 11 residues. From germline, CDR1 is MDHEN and CDR2 SYDVKM.

On this clonotype itself: Mismatch with germline at one junction end may stem from a read error. This sequence joins TRBV11-3 and TRBJ1-3; 9 bases match TRBD1. The CDR3 runs to 16 residues. Germline assignment: CDR1 SGHNT and CDR2 YENEEA. The CDR3 DNA reads TGTGCCAGCAGCATACAGGGGGCAAACTCTGGAAACACCATATACTTT. Amino acids: CASSIQGANSGNTIYF.

The rearrangement uses TRBV3-1 and TRBJ2-1, with D maybe TRBD2 (6 bases). The CDR3 has 12 amino acids. Germline values: CDR1 LGHDT, CDR2 YNNKEL (reference sequence). V dropped 0 bases and J dropped 12 bases, with 9 bases sitting between them. Here the CDR3 reads CASSQERDRQFF. The CDR3 nucleotides read TGTGCCAGCAGCCAAGAGCGGGATAGGCAGTTCTTC.

This clonotype came up a few times. This CDR3 reads CASSLSGTGPYGYTF. In DNA form, the CDR3 reads TGTGCCAGCAGCTTATCGGGGACAGGGCCCTATGGCTACACCTTC. The J gene is TRBJ1-2, the V gene TRBV7-9; 9 positions agree with TRBD1. The CDR3 length is 15 residues. The J segment lost 4 bases and the V segment lost 2 bases, leaving 5 bases of the junction unmatched. Germline-derived CDR1 and CDR2 are SEHNR and FQNEAQ (reference sequence).

This clonotype was detected ten times or more. The chain recombines TRBV30 with TRBJ2-3; the D gene is possibly TRBD2 (5 bases). The CDR3 totals 13 residues. The V and J ends lost 3 bases and 2 bases respectively, with 9 bases between them. Germline V gene sequence: CDR1 GTSNPN, CDR2 SVGIG (reference sequence). CDR3 amino acids: CAWRRAPTDTQYF. Written as DNA, the CDR3 is TGTGCCTGGAGGCGGGCCCCCACAGATACGCAGTATTTT. Filled out from reference TRBV30 and TRBJ2-3, the complete variable domain reads SQTIHQWPATLVQPVGSPLSLECTVEGTSNPNLYWYRQAAGRGLQLLFYSVGIGQISSEVPQNLSASRPQDRQFILSSKKLLLSDSGFYLCAWRRAPTDTQYFGPGTRLTVL.

This clonotype was counted only a few times. The chain joins TRBV4-3 to TRBJ1-5; D unresolved. The CDR3 covers 16 residues. V was trimmed by 0 bases and J by 3 bases, leaving 12 bases between them. Looked up from germline, CDR1 is LGHNA and CDR2 is YSLEER. This CDR3 is CASSQELRVINQPQHF. In nucleotides, the CDR3 is TGCGCCAGCAGCCAAGAGTTACGGGTAATCAATCAGCCCCAGCATTTT.

This clonotype turned up a few times. The chain is built from TRBV4-1 and TRBJ2-4, with 10 bases that match TRBD1. The CDR3 is made up of 17 amino acids. Losses at the gene ends were 3 bases for V and 3 bases for J; bases not matched to a gene: 8. Germline loops: CDR1 MGHRA, CDR2 YSYEKL. The CDR3 reads CASSQDRGVLGKNIQYF. CDR3 coding DNA: TGCGCCAGCAGCCAGGACAGGGGGGTTTTAGGCAAAAACATTCAGTACTTC.

This chain connects TRBV4-3 to TRBJ1-5, with unresolved D. Germline CDR1 and CDR2: LGHNA and YSLEER. This CDR3 region has 13 residues. V was clipped by 2 bases and J by 7 bases, with 9 bases between them. In nucleotides, the CDR3 is TGCGCCAGCAGCCAACTAAGCACCCAGCCCCAGCATTTT. It is translated as CASSQLSTQPQHF.

The genes are TRBV5-1 and TRBJ2-1; D call uncertain. The CDR3 is 14 amino acids. Looked up from germline, CDR1 is SGHRS and CDR2 is YFSETQ. V was clipped by 0 bases and J by 13 bases, with 17 bases between them. CDR3 DNA: TGCGCCAGCAGCTTGGACGTCTTCAAGTCGGCCCAGTTCTTC. It codes for CASSLDVFKSAQFF.

The J gene is TRBJ1-5, the V gene TRBV10-3; no firm D call. The CDR3 totals 14 residues. Deletions cut 10 bases from V and 0 bases from J, with 13 bases between. Germline CDR1 ENHRY, CDR2 SYGVKD. This CDR3 is CASGKQYSNQPQHF. In nucleotides, the CDR3 is TGTGCCAGCGGAAAACAGTATAGCAATCAGCCCCAGCATTTT.

The V gene is TRBV5-6, the J gene TRBJ2-1, with 7 bases that match TRBD2. Germline-derived CDR1 and CDR2 are SGHDT and YYEEEE. V shed 5 bases, J shed 4 bases, and the junction held 12 bases outside the gene matches. CDR3 size: 16 residues. This CDR3 is CASSRRGRGSYNEQFF. CDR3 nucleotides: TGTGCCAGCAGTCGCAGAGGACGCGGGAGTTACAATGAGCAGTTCTTC. Drawing the rest from reference TRBV5-6 and TRBJ2-1, the complete variable domain is DAGVTQSPTHLIKTRGQQVTLRCSPKSGHDTVSWYQQALGQGPQFIFQYYEEEERQRGNFPDRFSGHQFPNYSSELNVNALLLGDSALYLCASSRRGRGSYNEQFFGPGTRLTVL.

V gene TRBV5-1 combines with J gene TRBJ2-5; TRBD1 agrees at 8 bases. The CDR3 has 14 residues. V shed 6 bases and J 4 bases; nucleotides not matched to a gene: 8. Germline V gives CDR1 SGHRS, CDR2 YFSETQ. This CDR3 reads CASKPGGSAETQYF. In nucleotides, the CDR3 is TGCGCCAGCAAACCAGGGGGCTCTGCAGAGACCCAGTACTTC.

The V and J genes are TRBV25-1 and TRBJ1-6; D gene ambiguous. In germline, CDR1 is MGHDK, CDR2 SYGVNS. V lost 0 bases to trimming and J lost 10 bases, with 10 bases between them. The CDR3 has 14 residues. This CDR3 reads CASSEYGPNSPLHF. DNA of the CDR3: TGTGCCAGCAGTGAATATGGCCCCAACTCACCCCTCCACTTT.

The rearrangement links TRBV7-9 to TRBJ1-2; no reliable D call. V lost 1 base, J lost 3 bases, and 18 bases lay in between. This CDR3 contains 17 residues. CDR1 and CDR2 (germline): SEHNR, FQNEAQ (reference sequence). CDR3 in amino acids: CASSLVGQVSADYGYTF. Written as DNA, the CDR3 is TGTGCCAGCAGCTTAGTCGGGCAGGTCTCGGCCGACTATGGCTACACCTTC.

This clonotype was counted many times. This chain uses TRBV11-2 with TRBJ2-2; D is unclear. CDR3 length: 16 amino acids. The V gene lost 5 bases and the J gene lost 0 bases, with 13 bases spanning the gap. The germline CDR1 and CDR2 sequences are SGHAT and FQNNGV. The CDR3 spells CASSPSRNANTGELFF. CDR3 sequence (DNA): TGTGCCAGCAGCCCCTCCCGCAACGCGAACACCGGGGAGCTGTTTTTT. The full variable domain, completed using reference TRBV11-2 and TRBJ2-2, is EAGVAQSPRYKIIEKRQSVAFWCNPISGHATLYWYQQILGQGPKLLIQFQNNGVVDDSQLPKDRFSAERLKGVDSTLKIQPAKLEDSAVYLCASSPSRNANTGELFFGEGSRLTVL.

This clonotype was counted a few times. The chain recombines TRBV12-3 or TRBV12-4 with TRBJ1-5; maybe TRBD1 (6 bases). The CDR3 has 16 residues. Between the trimmed V and J ends, which lost 4 bases and 6 bases, there was a span of 19 bases. The CDR3 DNA follows: TGTGCCAGCAGTTCCCCACCCTTGGGGGGCCGTCAGCCCCAGCATTTT. The encoded protein is CASSSPPLGGRQPQHF.

This clonotype was counted ten times or more. This CDR3 is CASSTKPWSGRVYEQYF. The CDR3, as DNA: TGTGCCAGCAGCACAAAACCCTGGAGCGGGAGGGTCTACGAGCAGTACTTC. This sequence joins TRBV6-1 and TRBJ2-7, with 10 nucleotides matching TRBD2. The germline V gene encodes CDR1 MNHNS and CDR2 SASEGT. The CDR3 loop spans 17 amino acids. V dropped 6 bases and J dropped 3; count of bases not matched to a gene: 14.

This clonotype was counted ten times or more. V gene TRBV2 combines with J gene TRBJ1-5; no clear D. The length of the CDR3 is 16 residues. Germline V lookup: CDR1 SNHLY, CDR2 FYNNEI. Trimming took off 3 bases at V and 5 bases at J, with 17 bases between the two ends. CDR3 residues: CASSELGRQEYQPQHF. The CDR3 bases are TGTGCCAGCAGTGAGCTGGGGAGGCAAGAGTATCAGCCCCAGCATTTT. Using reference TRBV2 and TRBJ1-5 for the parts outside the CDR3, the full variable domain is EPEVTQTPSHQVTQMGQEVILRCVPISNHLYFYWYRQILGQKVEFLVSFYNNEISEKSEIFDDQFSVERPDGSNFTLKIRSTKLEDSAMYFCASSELGRQEYQPQHFGDGTRLSIL.

The chain links TRBV6-4 to TRBJ2-3; 15 bases align to TRBD2. Looked up from germline, CDR1 is MRHNA and CDR2 is SNTAGT. The ends lost 5 bases at V and 4 bases at J; junction bases unmatched: 1. There are 15 residues in the CDR3. For the CDR3, the DNA is TGTGCCAGCAGTTGGACTAGCGGGGGGGCAGATACGCAGTATTTT. Protein product: CASSWTSGGADTQYF.

This clonotype was counted a few times. The gene calls are TRBV3-1 and TRBJ1-1, with D uncertain. This CDR3 is 14 amino acids long. Trimming stripped 4 bases from V and 7 bases from J, with 16 bases between. Germline lookup yields CDR1 LGHDT and CDR2 YNNKEL (reference sequence). The CDR3 sequence: CASSPLMTESEAFF. The CDR3 DNA follows: TGTGCCAGCAGCCCTTTAATGACGGAAAGTGAAGCTTTCTTT.

This clonotype came up many times. The V and J genes are TRBV7-9 and TRBJ2-5, with 14 bases lining up with TRBD2. The CDR3 contains 16 residues. Trimming took 5 bases from V and 1 from J; bases not matched to a gene: 3. The germline V gene encodes CDR1 SEHNR and CDR2 FQNEAQ (reference sequence). CDR3 sequence (DNA): TGTGCCAGCAGCCAGACTAGCGGGGGGGCCCAAGAGACCCAGTACTTC. Protein sequence: CASSQTSGGAQETQYF. The whole variable domain, filled in from reference TRBV7-9 and TRBJ2-5, reads DTGVSQNPRHKITKRGQNVTFRCDPISEHNRLYWYRQTLGQGPEFLTYFQNEAQLEKSRLLSDRFSAERPKGSFSTLEIQRTEQGDSAMYLCASSQTSGGAQETQYFGPGTRLLVL.

This clonotype was counted ten times or more. The chain has TRBV11-2 and TRBJ2-1, with 8 positions matching TRBD2. V dropped 5 bases and J dropped 13; count of bases not matched to a gene: 4. There are 11 residues in the CDR3. Germline loops: CDR1 SGHAT, CDR2 FQNNGV. In DNA form, the CDR3 reads TGTGCCAGCAGCACTAGCGGTGTACAGTTCTTC. Its translation: CASSTSGVQFF.

This clonotype was recorded at least ten times. The chain is built from TRBV30 and TRBJ1-2, with D tentatively TRBD1 (5 bases). V shed 0 bases and J shed 7 bases, with 12 bases lying between them. Germline CDR1 GTSNPN, CDR2 SVGIG (reference sequence). The CDR3 spans 13 residues. CDR3 sequence reads: CAWSVGGSSGYTF. Here the CDR3 DNA reads TGTGCCTGGAGTGTGGGGGGGAGTAGTGGCTACACCTTC.

This clonotype was observed a handful of times. The J gene is TRBJ1-4, the V gene TRBV15; D ambiguous. Germline-derived CDR1 and CDR2 are LNHNV and YYDKDF (reference sequence). The V and J ends lost 0 bases and 8 bases respectively, with 7 bases between them. This CDR3 region has 13 residues. The CDR3 reads CATSRESVEKLFF. DNA of the CDR3: TGTGCCACCAGCAGAGAGAGCGTGGAAAAACTGTTTTTT.

This clonotype was counted at least ten times. The rearrangement links TRBV28 to TRBJ1-1; D perhaps matches TRBD1 (6 bases). The V gene's germline CDR1 is MDHEN and CDR2 SYDVKM. The CDR3 consists of 13 residues. Deletions cut 5 bases from V and 5 bases from J, with 12 bases between. The CDR3 region has the DNA TGTGCCAGCAGTGTAACAGGGAGGACTGAAGCTTTCTTT. Residues: CASSVTGRTEAFF.

The V gene is TRBV11-2, the J gene TRBJ2-2, with D unclear. Germline V gives CDR1 SGHAT, CDR2 FQNNGV. The CDR3 covers 15 residues. The ends were cut back, 1 base at V and 4 bases at J, with 10 bases in the middle. The CDR3 nucleotides read TGTGCCAGCAGCTTAGCAAAGGGTAGCACCGGGGAGCTGTTTTTT. Encoded protein: CASSLAKGSTGELFF.

A word on this clonotype: A much more abundant neighbour one base away suggests this may be a read error. The chain employs TRBV6-1 and TRBJ1-1, with D unresolved. The CDR3 extends over 13 amino acids. Germline V gives CDR1 MNHNS, CDR2 SASEGT. DNA of the CDR3: TGTGCCAGCAGTGCTCGGACTAACACTGGAGCTTTCTTT. Encoded protein: CASSARTNTGAFF.

This clonotype was picked up a small number of times. This chain joins TRBV11-2 and TRBJ1-2, with a tentative D call TRBD1 (5 bases). The CDR3 has 16 residues. V lost 5 bases and J 4 bases, leaving 20 bases between the germline ends. The germline gives CDR1 SGHAT, CDR2 FQNNGV. CDR3 in amino acids: CASSLRGTDSPYGYTF. CDR3 DNA sequence: TGTGCCAGCAGCCTCCGGGGCACCGATTCTCCCTATGGCTACACCTTC. Complete variable domain (other parts from reference TRBV11-2 and TRBJ1-2): EAGVAQSPRYKIIEKRQSVAFWCNPISGHATLYWYQQILGQGPKLLIQFQNNGVVDDSQLPKDRFSAERLKGVDSTLKIQPAKLEDSAVYLCASSLRGTDSPYGYTFGSGTRLTVV.